This section outlines one TCR beta chain sequence together with its context. Its cognate antigen has yet to be identified. No base qualities exist here, and no much larger clone lies one base off it. This sample is drawn from a study of T cell responses to AZD1222 COVID-19 vaccine (dated by TCRdb to about 2021). With regard to the full study: AZD1222 recipients given second doses at about 4 weeks or at about 12 weeks were pooled, since spike-specific TCR depth and breadth were not found to differ between the two schedules. Trial participants were enrolled into age subgroups of 18-55, 56-69 and 70-plus years, which contained about 150, 28 and 57 TCR-sequenced participants, respectively. TCR sequencing was performed for roughly 240 trial participants, of whom 200 to 220 were given two doses of AZD1222 and 26 were given two doses of MenACWY control vaccine.

Per the publication, the time point label means: baseline before first vaccination. Vaccinee samples came from UK trials COV001 and COV002, including a single-blind randomized controlled phase 2/3 trial of AZD1222 (ChAdOx1 nCoV-19) in healthy adults. For TCRbeta chain sequencing, PBMC samples were collected from trial participants at day 0 and at day 28 after the second dose. The CDR3 regions of human TCRbeta chains were analyzed by immunosequencing. Per the original workflow: TCRs in the repertoires were compared against a reference library of SARS-CoV-2-specific TCRs that had been generated with the MIRA antigen-specificity platform. Breadth was defined as the fraction of unique TCRs that were SARS-CoV-2-associated, and depth was defined as the fraction of total T cells that were SARS-CoV-2-associated. Using the MIRA data, each spike-specific TCR was mapped to the spike region that the TCR reacts to and placed in a CD4 or CD8 class. Log10-transformed breadth and depth values were compared by one-way ANOVA with Sidak's multiple comparisons tests. Drawn from immuneACCESS, this table holds only the in-frame rearrangements with V and J called that TCRdb kept. Clones are partly lost; checked studies trace under half to an unresolved V gene and leave the rest unexplained. D and trimming were read from the DNA, whereas the V and J calls and clone size are those reported in that table. For this sample the table gives roughly 160,000 clones, of which more than 80% were detected only once. The ten largest make up around 6.9% of the sample.

Summary of the overall study and its limitations: After two AZD1222 doses, spike-specific TCR breadth and depth were significantly higher than at day 0 and than in MenACWY recipients. Reportedly, close to half of the unique spike-specific TCRs recognized epitopes lying outside the regions that are mutated in the B.1.351 and B.1.1.7 variants. The 56-69-year group was small, and its depth increase did not reach significance, likely because of low power. Because no day 14 peak-response samples were available, the repertoires could be characterized only after the peak T cell response. Participants were mostly white British, with more females than males. The authors suggested clonal diversity may have been underestimated. The vaccine-associated CD4 TCRs covered the entire spike protein, and the dominant responses fell in regions 160-218 and 743-854. Only six AZD1222 recipients were SARS-CoV-2 seropositive at baseline, limiting conclusions about previously exposed vaccinees.

V lost 7 bases and J lost 3 bases; the stretch between them is 15 bases long. CDR3 length: 14 amino acids, cysteine to phenylalanine. Only CDR3 DNA is held: 42 bases, read in frame from base 1. The germline V gene supplies CDR1 SNHLY and CDR2 FYNNEI. The clonotype was recovered from an adult in good health. The rearrangement combines TRBV2 with TRBJ1-2; possibly the D gene is TRBD1, per 5 matching bases. Sequencing was performed on peripheral blood, taken on day 0 of AZD1222 vaccination. The sequence in DNA is TGTGCCAGCAATGATCCGGGACTCCACTATGGCTACACCTTC. This is translated as CASNDPGLHYGYTF.